The source of this TCR beta chain is a study of tissue T cells after allogeneic stem cell transplantation. Study-level results: Some tissue clones might be persisting host cells; their alloreactivity or antigen specificity was not determined. Motif-based clustering found tissue-specific repertoire signatures shared across patients, though few clones were shared.

For this clone: The antigen remains undetermined. Any gene name here is a mouse gene name. The missing CDR3 end, 1 residue past where the read stops, is filled in from the germline J gene.

Per the germline V gene, CDR1 is SNHLY and CDR2 is FYNGKV (reference sequence). This CDR3 spans 16 amino acids. The V gene end was trimmed by 5 bases and the J gene end by 2 bases; junction bases not matched to a gene: 5. Time point of the sample: mouse harvest day 14 after allogeneic transplant. Each mouse received 10^7 T-cell-depleted marrow cells plus 10^6 splenic CD5+ T cells by tail vein. Tissues came from B6→BALB/c major-mismatch GVHD mice at day 7 or 14. CDR3 sequences, V/J genes, frequencies and template counts came from survey-depth TCRbeta sequencing. Assay: immunoSEQ multiplex PCR; the TCRdb copy retains only in-frame clones and omits some. This table holds thousands of clones, roughly 41% found once.

The receptor was derived from a female BALB/c mouse given C57BL/6 T cells with graft-versus-host disease after an allogeneic hematopoietic cell transplant. The specimen was gut tissue. The rearrangement links TRBV3 to TRBJ2-5; 12 bases line up with TRBD2. CDR3 DNA (partial): TGTGCCAGCAGCCCGGGGACTGGGGGGCCCCAAGACACCCAGTAC. It is translated as CASSPGTGGPQDTQY. The full CDR3 sequence reads CASSPGTGGPQDTQYF.